This TCR beta chain was identified during a study of blood T cell repertoires in COVID-19. In the study overall: Sources were T cells, B-cell-depleted T cells, or PBMCs; the material itself was cDNA or gDNA.

Here immunoSEQ multiplex PCR was the method, and the copy in TCRdb shows in-frame clones only, minus some. The sample lists 100,000 to 150,000 clones; approximately 74% were seen once. The sample holds a few counts of this clone. This CDR3 region has 14 residues. V lost 6 bases, J lost 9 bases, and 6 bases stayed unmatched. Germline CDR1 reads MGHRA; CDR2 reads YSYEKL. This receptor was obtained from a man between 60 and 70 years old with acute or convalescent COVID-19. The rearrangement joins TRBV4-1 to TRBJ2-1; 12 bases map to TRBD2. Material for sequencing was peripheral blood. The CDR3 loop reads CASRASGGAGEQFF. The CDR3 coding sequence is TGCGCCAGCAGGGCTAGCGGGGGGGCCGGTGAGCAGTTCTTC.